What follows is one T cell receptor beta chain and its context. Its specificity is not known. V was clipped by 5 bases and J by 0 bases; unmatched bases: 7. There are 15 residues in the CDR3. The V gene's germline CDR1 is SGHTA and CDR2 FQGNSA. The sample belongs to a study of T cell responses to AZD1222 COVID-19 vaccine. Study-wide findings and caveats: Most donors were white British, females outnumbered males, and clonal diversity was possibly underestimated. Reports say nearly half of spike-specific TCRs go after unmutated variant regions.

The repertoire was sequenced with immunoSEQ multiplex PCR; TCRdb's copy has only in-frame clones and lacks some. The sample carries about 130,000 clones, approximately 90% recorded once. The sequence was obtained from an adult who received the AZD1222 COVID-19 vaccine. The sample was peripheral blood, taken 28 days after the second AZD1222 dose. The genes are TRBV7-2 and TRBJ2-7, with 7 positions matching TRBD2. This CDR3 reads CASSGTGTTSYEQYF. Written as DNA, the CDR3 is TGTGCCAGCAGCGGTACCGGGACTACCTCCTACGAGCAGTACTTC. The full variable domain, in which reference TRBV7-2 and TRBJ2-7 provide the parts outside the CDR3, is GAGVSQSPSNKVTEKGKDVELRCDPISGHTALYWYRQSLGQGLEFLIYFQGNSAPDKSGLPSDRFSAERTGGSVSTLTIQRTQQEDSAVYLCASSGTGTTSYEQYFGPGTRLTVT.